This paragraph reports one T cell receptor (beta chain). Its antigen is still unknown. These data originate in a study of T cell responses to AZD1222 COVID-19 vaccine. Sequenced by immunoSEQ multiplex PCR; TCRdb stores in-frame clones only, minus some. The sample holds about 110,000 clones, approximately 91% seen once. Study-level points and caveats: Spike-specific TCR breadth and depth grew following two AZD1222 doses. The study identified only five to seven AZD1222 recipients as seropositive at baseline. Nearly half of spike-specific TCRs reportedly target variant regions that are unmutated in the B.1.351 and B.1.1.7 variants.

The sequences come from peripheral blood, collected on day 0 of MenACWY control vaccination. This sequence was found in an adult in good health.

The CDR3 protein is CASSLPGQGAGIYF. The CDR3 DNA follows: TGTGCCAGCAGTTTGCCGGGACAGGGGGCTGGTATCTACTTC. This rearrangement joins TRBV5-4 to TRBJ2-7, with TRBD1 identical over 12 bases. Germline V gene data show CDR1 as SGHNT and CDR2 as YYREEE (reference sequence). The trim removed 5 bases at V and 13 bases at J, leaving 13 bases unmatched. This CDR3 contains 14 residues.